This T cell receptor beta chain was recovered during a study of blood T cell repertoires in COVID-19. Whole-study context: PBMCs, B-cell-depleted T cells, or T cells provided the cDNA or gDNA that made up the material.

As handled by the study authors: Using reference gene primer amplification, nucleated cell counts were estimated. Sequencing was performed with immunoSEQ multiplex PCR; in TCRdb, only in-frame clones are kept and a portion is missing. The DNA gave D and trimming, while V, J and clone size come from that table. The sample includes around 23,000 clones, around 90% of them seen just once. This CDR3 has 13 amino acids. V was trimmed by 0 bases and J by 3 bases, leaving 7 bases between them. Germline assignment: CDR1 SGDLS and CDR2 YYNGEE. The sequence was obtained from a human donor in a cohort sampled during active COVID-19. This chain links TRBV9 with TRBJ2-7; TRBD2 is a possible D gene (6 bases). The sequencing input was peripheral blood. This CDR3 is CASSVGGLYEQYF. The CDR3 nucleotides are TGTGCCAGCAGCGTAGGGGGACTCTACGAGCAGTACTTC.